The T cell receptor (beta chain) described here comes from a study of T cell repertoires in cytomegalovirus infection. One entry per CDR3 protein results from TCRdb running MiXCR on the reads. The profile covers tens of thousands of distinct CDR3 sequences, with about 27% appearing a single time and 50% to 70% taken by the ten largest. About this clonotype itself: The target antigen is unknown.

Sequencing was performed on CD8+ T cells from cultured PBMCs, taken from culture after CMV antigen stimulation. This receptor was obtained from a human donor in good health (CMV status not recorded). Some clones in this sample may be carry-over from other donors' samples.

The CDR3 reads CASSVNSNQPQHF. CDR3 nucleotide sequence: TGTGCCAGCAGCGTTAATAGCAATCAGCCCCAGCATTTT. The V gene is TRBV6-5, the J gene TRBJ1-5; D unclear. The CDR3 length is 13 residues. Trimming left V 6 bases short and J 0 bases short, with 6 bases between. The germline V gene encodes CDR1 MNHEY and CDR2 SVGAGI.